The 32 T cell receptor beta chains listed next were all sequenced from one sample in a study of control samples from healthy donors and cancer patients. This table comes from immunoSEQ multiplex PCR, and its TCRdb copy is limited to in-frame clones, with some not included. The sample records 150,000 to 200,000 clones, around nine tenths being singletons. Sample: blood. The receptors shown here come from a man aged 30-40 years in good health.

The table lists this clone with a count of one. This chain connects TRBV7-3 to TRBJ1-1; D is uncertain. Germline V gene lookup returns CDR1 SGHTA and CDR2 FQGTGA. Trimming removed 1 base at V and 0 bases at J, with 12 bases between. This CDR3 comprises 16 residues. Here the CDR3 reads CASSLRPTVMNTEAFF. In nucleotides, the CDR3 is TGTGCCAGCAGCTTAAGGCCCACAGTCATGAACACTGAAGCTTTCTTT.

This chain links TRBV19 with TRBJ1-2; D ambiguous. Trimming shortened V by 1 base and J by 6 bases, and 6 bases separated the two germline ends. This CDR3 has 12 amino acids. Germline assignment: CDR1 LNHDA and CDR2 SQIVND (reference sequence). The CDR3 DNA follows: TGTGCCAGTAGTATAGGTCGGCATGGCTACACCTTC. Protein: CASSIGRHGYTF.

The count of this clone is one. Other nucleotide sequences in the sample specify the same CDR3. The V call is TRBV3-1 (or the pseudogene TRBV3-2), the J call TRBJ2-7; D is unclear. In germline, CDR1 is LGHDT, CDR2 YNNKEL (reference sequence). This CDR3 has 12 residues. V lost 2 bases, J lost 3 bases, and 5 bases lay in between. This CDR3 is CASSQRDYEQYF. CDR3 coding DNA: TGTGCCAGCAGCCAACGCGACTACGAGCAGTACTTC.

This clone was seen only a few times. The junction does not match germline at one end; this may be a read error. V is TRBV5-6 and J is TRBJ2-5; 8 bases align to TRBD2. The CDR3 is made up of 15 amino acids. The germline V gene encodes CDR1 SGHDT and CDR2 YYEEEE. The CDR3 coding sequence is TGTGCCAGCAGCTTGGGCCCACTAGCGGCCTTGCGAACGGACTTC. It codes for CASSLGPLAALRTDF.

Of note for this clone: At one end, the junction sequence differs from germline, possibly due to a read error. V usage is TRBV6-5 and J usage is TRBJ2-5; D is unclear. Germline V gives CDR1 MNHEY, CDR2 SVGAGI. CDR3 length: 14 residues. CDR3 nucleotide sequence: TGTGCCAGCAGTTACTCGAGGTCCCAAGAGGCCCAGTACTTC. Encoded protein: CASSYSRSQEAQYF.

The V and J genes are TRBV27 and TRBJ2-3; D assignment may be TRBD1 or TRBD2 (5 bases each). The CDR3 is 12 amino acids. V lost 6 bases, J lost 1 base, and 5 bases lay in between. Germline loops: CDR1 MNHEY, CDR2 SMNVEV (reference sequence). The CDR3 spells CASRGGTDTQYF. The CDR3 nucleotides read TGTGCCAGCAGGGGGGGCACAGATACGCAGTATTTT.

This rearrangement joins TRBV27 to TRBJ1-2, with D uncertain. There are 12 residues in the CDR3. V dropped 4 bases and J dropped 4 bases, with 7 bases sitting between them. CDR1 is MNHEY, CDR2 SMNVEV, per germline (reference sequence). The CDR3 DNA sequence: TGTGCCAGCAGTTCCGGACCCTATGGCTACACCTTC. Amino acids: CASSSGPYGYTF.

The chain recombines TRBV7-2 with TRBJ1-4; D is unresolved. Germline assignment: CDR1 SGHTA and CDR2 FQGNSA. Deletions cut 5 bases from V and 5 bases from J, with 15 bases between. There are 15 residues in the CDR3. CDR3 in DNA: TGTGCCAGCAGCCTATCCGAACGTCCAAATGAAAAACTGTTTTTT. Translated: CASSLSERPNEKLFF. Looking up the rest from reference TRBV7-2 and TRBJ1-4 gives the full variable domain: GAGVSQSPSNKVTEKGKDVELRCDPISGHTALYWYRQSLGQGLEFLIYFQGNSAPDKSGLPSDRFSAERTGGSVSTLTIQRTQQEDSAVYLCASSLSERPNEKLFFGSGTQLSVL.

This sequence joins TRBV30 and TRBJ2-2, with 9 nucleotides matching TRBD1. V dropped 6 bases and J dropped 7; count of bases not matched to a gene: 6. The germline CDR1 and CDR2 sequences are GTSNPN and SVGIG (reference sequence). The CDR3 consists of 13 residues. The chain's CDR3 is CACRDRDVGELFF. CDR3 sequence (DNA): TGTGCCTGCCGGGACAGGGACGTCGGGGAGCTGTTTTTT.

The chain is built from TRBV27 and TRBJ2-1; the D call may be TRBD1 or TRBD2 (6 bases each). The V end lost 4 bases, the J end lost 5 bases, and 21 bases lay between the germline ends. The CDR3 totals 17 residues. Germline V gives CDR1 MNHEY, CDR2 SMNVEV (reference sequence). The CDR3 bases are TGTGCCAGCAGTTCACATCCGACTGGCGGGACAAACAATGAGCAGTTCTTC. As protein: CASSSHPTGGTNNEQFF.

The chain is built from TRBV30 and TRBJ2-1, with 8 positions matching TRBD2. The germline V gene encodes CDR1 GTSNPN and CDR2 SVGIG (reference sequence). This CDR3 region has 16 residues. Germline trimming cut 4 bases from V and 4 bases from J; bases unmatched to any gene: 12. CDR3 amino acids: CAWKLRLAGPYNEQFF. DNA for the CDR3: TGTGCCTGGAAGCTGCGCTTAGCGGGACCTTACAATGAGCAGTTCTTC. Looking up the rest from reference TRBV30 and TRBJ2-1 gives the full variable domain: SQTIHQWPATLVQPVGSPLSLECTVEGTSNPNLYWYRQAAGRGLQLLFYSVGIGQISSEVPQNLSASRPQDRQFILSSKKLLLSDSGFYLCAWKLRLAGPYNEQFFGPGTRLTVL.

The chain combines TRBV18 with TRBJ1-1, with D unresolved. The CDR3 is made up of 13 amino acids. Germline V gene lookup returns CDR1 KGHSH and CDR2 LQKENI. Trimming cost V 5 bases and J 3 bases, with 10 bases left between them. CDR3 loop: CASSSAMDTEAFF. The CDR3 DNA reads TGTGCCAGCTCATCCGCTATGGACACTGAAGCTTTCTTT. The full variable domain, in which reference TRBV18 and TRBJ1-1 provide the parts outside the CDR3, is NAGVMQNPRHLVRRRGQEARLRCSPMKGHSHVYWYRQLPEEGLKFMVYLQKENIIDESGMPKERFSAEFPKEGPSILRIQQVVRGDSAAYFCASSSAMDTEAFFGQGTRLTVV.

The chain links TRBV4-2 to TRBJ2-1; 11 bases match TRBD2. The CDR3 has 14 residues. V trimming: 4 bases; J trimming: 7 bases; junction bases outside the gene matches: 3. Per the germline V gene, CDR1 is LGHNA and CDR2 is YNFKEQ. The CDR3 bases are TGTGCCAGCAGCCCTAGCGGGGGGCATAATGAGCAGTTCTTC. Protein: CASSPSGGHNEQFF.

This clone has a handful of counts. The chain employs TRBV7-6 and TRBJ2-3, with 9 bases identical to TRBD2. Germline-derived CDR1 and CDR2 are SGHVS and FNYEAQ. The CDR3 spans 15 residues. J lost 2 bases, V lost 3 bases, and 3 bases had no gene match. This chain's CDR3 is CASSLGLATTDTQYF. In DNA, the CDR3 is TGTGCCAGCAGCTTGGGACTAGCTACCACAGATACGCAGTATTTT.

This clone was seen a single time. Other DNA sequences of this sample code for an identical CDR3. The J gene is TRBJ2-3, the V gene TRBV12-3 or TRBV12-4; D unresolved. Deletions cut 1 base from V and 6 bases from J, with 2 bases between. The CDR3 has 11 amino acids. CDR3 sequence (DNA): TGTGCCAGCAGTTTAGGTGATACGCAGTATTTT. Protein product: CASSLGDTQYF.

The V call is TRBV19, the J call TRBJ2-5, with 9 bases identical to TRBD1. This CDR3 has 16 residues. Germline V CDR1 and CDR2: LNHDA, SQIVND (reference sequence). J lost 3 bases, V lost 3 bases, and 8 bases had no gene match. DNA for the CDR3: TGTGCCAGTAGTATGGATGCCGGGACAGGGAAAGAGACCCAGTACTTC. It encodes CASSMDAGTGKETQYF.

The chain employs TRBV25-1 and TRBJ1-2; D is ambiguous. The CDR3 contains 13 residues. The germline V gene encodes CDR1 MGHDK and CDR2 SYGVNS. With 1 base removed from V and 8 bases from J, the gap between germline ends came to 11 bases. The chain's CDR3 is CASSELDRKGYTF. Written as DNA, the CDR3 is TGTGCCAGCAGTGAATTGGACCGCAAAGGCTACACCTTC.

The chain is built from TRBV9 and TRBJ2-5; D gene uncertain. V was cut by 0 bases and J by 5 bases, with 14 bases left in between. Germline V gene data show CDR1 as SGDLS and CDR2 as YYNGEE. The CDR3 loop spans 15 amino acids. CDR3 residues: CASSVVGSPGETQYF. The DNA for the CDR3 is TGTGCCAGCAGCGTAGTGGGCTCCCCTGGGGAGACCCAGTACTTC.

The rearrangement links TRBV5-5 to TRBJ1-1; D remains unclear. From germline, CDR1 is SGHKS and CDR2 YYEKEE (reference sequence). The CDR3 totals 14 residues. Trimming left V 2 bases short and J 0 bases short, with 8 bases between. DNA for the CDR3: TGTGCCAGCAGCTTTTTACGGCTGAACACTGAAGCTTTCTTT. Translation: CASSFLRLNTEAFF.

This chain connects TRBV11-2 to TRBJ2-3; possible D gene TRBD2, 6 bases. The CDR3 length is 15 residues. Deletions cut 3 bases from V and 3 bases from J, with 13 bases between. The germline V gene has CDR1 SGHAT and CDR2 FQNNGV. CDR3 sequence: CASSFFGSLTDTQYF. CDR3 in DNA: TGTGCCAGCAGCTTCTTCGGGAGTTTGACAGATACGCAGTATTTT.

The chain carries TRBV7-2 and TRBJ2-7; D not certain. V gave up 5 bases and J gave up 2 bases, with 4 bases separating them. The CDR3 loop spans 11 amino acids. Germline lookup yields CDR1 SGHTA and CDR2 FQGNSA. CDR3 amino acids: CASSATYEQYF. The DNA of the CDR3 is TGTGCCAGCAGCGCTACCTACGAGCAGTACTTC.

This rearrangement joins TRBV5-4 to TRBJ2-5; 10 nucleotides align to TRBD2. The ends lost 5 bases at V and 7 bases at J; junction bases unmatched: 11. CDR3 length: 15 amino acids. Germline V gives CDR1 SGHNT, CDR2 YYREEE (reference sequence). CDR3: CASRRGLAEAGTQYF. The CDR3 region has the DNA TGTGCCAGCAGACGCGGACTAGCGGAAGCTGGGACCCAGTACTTC.

The chain joins TRBV5-1 to TRBJ2-7, with TRBD1 as a possible D gene (5 bases). CDR1 is SGHRS and CDR2 is YFSETQ in the germline V gene. CDR3 size: 12 residues. Trimming cost V 0 bases and J 6 bases, with 7 bases left between them. CDR3 region: CASSLAGFEQYF. The CDR3 DNA is TGCGCCAGCAGCTTGGCAGGGTTCGAGCAGTACTTC.

The chain employs TRBV2 and TRBJ1-1; 8 nucleotides align to TRBD1. V dropped 8 bases and J dropped 8; count of bases not matched to a gene: 4. The germline V gene encodes CDR1 SNHLY and CDR2 FYNNEI. The CDR3 is 11 amino acids. CDR3 region: CASLWTGEAFF. In DNA form, the CDR3 reads TGTGCCAGCCTGTGGACAGGGGAAGCTTTCTTT.

Of note for this clone: The identical CDR3 is also encoded by other nucleotide sequences in the sample. The V gene is TRBV7-9, the J gene TRBJ2-1, with D maybe TRBD2 (5 bases). This CDR3 comprises 12 residues. Germline CDR1 is SEHNR and CDR2 is FQNEAQ (reference sequence). V was clipped by 9 bases and J by 10 bases, with 16 bases between them. The CDR3: CARGEGGEEQFF. As DNA, the CDR3 is TGTGCCAGAGGAGAGGGTGGGGAGGAGCAGTTCTTC.

This chain links TRBV19 with TRBJ2-7, with D uncertain. The germline gives CDR1 LNHDA, CDR2 SQIVND (reference sequence). CDR3 length: 12 residues. V shed 10 bases and J shed 5 bases, with 15 bases lying between them. The CDR3 reads CATALAGDEQYF. CDR3 in DNA: TGTGCCACCGCCCTCGCTGGAGACGAGCAGTACTTC.

This rearrangement joins TRBV29-1 to TRBJ1-3; D uncertain. The V end was cut by 6 bases, the J end by 8 bases, with 8 bases between. The CDR3 has 10 residues. CDR1 is SQVTM, CDR2 ANQGSEA, per germline. For the CDR3, the DNA is TGCAGCGTACTGGTTGACACCATATATTTT. Translating gives CSVLVDTIYF.

V gene TRBV5-1 combines with J gene TRBJ2-5; D could derive from TRBD1 or TRBD2 (5 bases each). Deletions cut 0 bases from V and 4 bases from J, with 7 bases between. Germline CDR1 reads SGHRS; CDR2 reads YFSETQ. CDR3 length: 13 residues. In DNA form, the CDR3 reads TGCGCCAGCAGCTTGGCAGGGAGAGAGACCCAGTACTTC. Its translation is CASSLAGRETQYF.

To note about this clone: Other DNA sequences from this sample encode an identical CDR3 as well. In DNA form, the CDR3 reads TGTGCCAGCAGGCCACTAGCGGGAGTGTACAATGAGCAGTTCTTC. This sequence encodes CASRPLAGVYNEQFF. The rearrangement links TRBV28 to TRBJ2-1, with TRBD2 matching 11 bases. Germline values: CDR1 MDHEN, CDR2 SYDVKM. Trimming at V came to 6 bases and at J to 4 bases, leaving 5 bases not matched to a gene. The CDR3 consists of 15 residues.

V usage is TRBV4-1 and J usage is TRBJ1-3; D is ambiguous. Looked up from germline, CDR1 is MGHRA and CDR2 is YSYEKL. This CDR3 spans 14 amino acids. Trimming shortened V by 1 base and J by 4 bases, and 8 bases separated the two germline ends. CDR3 protein: CASSQGNSGNTIYF. The CDR3 coding sequence is TGCGCCAGCAGCCAAGGGAACTCCGGAAACACCATATATTTT.

The rearrangement links TRBV3-1 (or the pseudogene TRBV3-2) to TRBJ2-1, with D possibly TRBD1 on 5 matching bases. Deletions cut 4 bases from V and 7 bases from J, with 14 bases between. Germline CDR1 and CDR2: LGHDT and YNNKEL (reference sequence). This CDR3 has 14 residues. The DNA of the CDR3 is TGTGCCAGCAGCCCCCTTGGGGCTGGGAATGAGCAGTTCTTC. It encodes CASSPLGAGNEQFF.

The chain carries TRBV18 and TRBJ2-7; TRBD2 is a possible D gene (6 bases). Trimming removed 1 base from V and 1 base from J, with 11 bases in between. Germline assignment: CDR1 KGHSH and CDR2 LQKENI. The CDR3 has 15 residues. CDR3 DNA sequence: TGTGCCAGCTCACCACGGGCTGGGGGGTCCTACGAGCAGTACTTC. The encoded protein is CASSPRAGGSYEQYF. Filled out from reference TRBV18 and TRBJ2-7, the complete variable domain reads NAGVMQNPRHLVRRRGQEARLRCSPMKGHSHVYWYRQLPEEGLKFMVYLQKENIIDESGMPKERFSAEFPKEGPSILRIQQVVRGDSAAYFCASSPRAGGSYEQYFGPGTRLTVT.